One T cell receptor (beta chain) is described in this entry. Its antigen is unknown. These data belong to a study of CXCR3-negative and CXCR3-positive naive CD8 T cells. Whole-study results and caveats: TRB CDR3s of CXCR3-positive naive cells were more hydrophobic than those of CXCR3-negative naive cells.

The libraries of TRB cDNA were constructed through 5' RACE using UMI labels. TCRdb reprocessed the 5' RACE reads, with one entry per CDR3 protein and no DNA. The table for this sample gives some 68,000 distinct CDR3 sequences. The CDR3 sequence is 14 residues long. Germline CDR1 reads DFQATT; CDR2 reads SNEGSKA (reference sequence). Subsets of CD8+ T cells were each sorted in triplicate at roughly 300,000 cells apiece. The chain joins TRBV20-1 to TRBJ2-5; with no DNA, the TCRdb D assignment of TRBD2 cannot be verified. Sequenced sample: naive CXCR3+ CD8+ T cells from blood. The subset denotes: CD45RO-CCR7+CD27+CD95- naive CD8+ T cells expressing CXCR3 (TNR3+). The TCR comes from a human donor in good health. Some clones in this sample may be carry-over from other donors' samples. This CDR3 reads CSARDGGSWETQYF.